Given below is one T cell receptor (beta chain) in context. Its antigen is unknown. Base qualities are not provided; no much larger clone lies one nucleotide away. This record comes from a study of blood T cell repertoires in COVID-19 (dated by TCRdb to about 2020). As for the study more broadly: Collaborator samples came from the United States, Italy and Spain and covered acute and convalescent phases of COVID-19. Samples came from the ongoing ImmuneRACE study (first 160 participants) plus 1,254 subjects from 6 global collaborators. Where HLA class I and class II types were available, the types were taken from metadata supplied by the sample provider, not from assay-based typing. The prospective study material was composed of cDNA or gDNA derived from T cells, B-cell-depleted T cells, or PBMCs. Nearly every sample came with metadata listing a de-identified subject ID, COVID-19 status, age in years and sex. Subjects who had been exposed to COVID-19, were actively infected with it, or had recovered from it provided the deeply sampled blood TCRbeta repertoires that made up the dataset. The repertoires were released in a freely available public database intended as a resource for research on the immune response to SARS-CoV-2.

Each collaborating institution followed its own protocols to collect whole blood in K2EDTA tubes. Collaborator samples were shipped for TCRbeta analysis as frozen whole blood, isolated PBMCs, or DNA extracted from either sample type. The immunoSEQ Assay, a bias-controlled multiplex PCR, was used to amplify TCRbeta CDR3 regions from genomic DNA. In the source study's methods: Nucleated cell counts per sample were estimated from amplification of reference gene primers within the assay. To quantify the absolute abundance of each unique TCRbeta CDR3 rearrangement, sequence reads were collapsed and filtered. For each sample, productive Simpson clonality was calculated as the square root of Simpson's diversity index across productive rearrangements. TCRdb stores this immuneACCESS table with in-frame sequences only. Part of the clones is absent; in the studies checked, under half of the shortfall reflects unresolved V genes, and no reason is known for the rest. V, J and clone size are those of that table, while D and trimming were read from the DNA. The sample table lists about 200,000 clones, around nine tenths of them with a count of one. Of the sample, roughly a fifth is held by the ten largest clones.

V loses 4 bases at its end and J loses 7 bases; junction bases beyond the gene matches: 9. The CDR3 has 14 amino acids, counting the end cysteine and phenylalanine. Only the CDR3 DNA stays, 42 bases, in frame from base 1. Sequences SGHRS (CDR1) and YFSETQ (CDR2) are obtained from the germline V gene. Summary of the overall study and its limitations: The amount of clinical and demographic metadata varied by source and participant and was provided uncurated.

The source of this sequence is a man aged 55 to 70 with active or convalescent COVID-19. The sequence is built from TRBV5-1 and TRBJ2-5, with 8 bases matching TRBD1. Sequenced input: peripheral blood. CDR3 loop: CASSQDRGMRTQYF. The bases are TGCGCCAGCAGCCAAGACAGGGGTATGAGGACCCAGTACTTC.